The present T cell receptor (beta chain) was sequenced within a study of shared clonotypes between healthy human individuals. General study results and limits: Tissue TCR repertoires likely differ from these blood-only repertoires. Shared clonotypes: about 4.6% naive CD4, 3% to 3.5% naive CD8, 2.3% memory CD4, over 0.3% memory CD8.

Data came from immunoSEQ multiplex PCR; TCRdb stores just in-frame clones and leaves some out. The profile shows around 560,000 clones, 85% to 95% of them singletons. Terminally differentiated effector memory CD45RA+ cells were left out of the naive CD8 fraction, which was CD45RO-negative and positively selected for CCR7. V lost 3 bases and J lost 2; bases outside the gene matches: 2. The CDR3 sequence is 13 residues long. Germline V lookup: CDR1 SGHDT, CDR2 YYEEEE. In the case of this clone: Its antigen is not known.

The material sequenced was naive CD8+ T cells sorted from blood. This sequence was found in a woman in her 30s in good health. V usage is TRBV5-6 and J usage is TRBJ2-7, with TRBD2 matching 7 bases. The CDR3: CASSSGLAYEQYF. The CDR3 DNA is TGTGCCAGCAGCTCAGGACTAGCCTACGAGCAGTACTTC.